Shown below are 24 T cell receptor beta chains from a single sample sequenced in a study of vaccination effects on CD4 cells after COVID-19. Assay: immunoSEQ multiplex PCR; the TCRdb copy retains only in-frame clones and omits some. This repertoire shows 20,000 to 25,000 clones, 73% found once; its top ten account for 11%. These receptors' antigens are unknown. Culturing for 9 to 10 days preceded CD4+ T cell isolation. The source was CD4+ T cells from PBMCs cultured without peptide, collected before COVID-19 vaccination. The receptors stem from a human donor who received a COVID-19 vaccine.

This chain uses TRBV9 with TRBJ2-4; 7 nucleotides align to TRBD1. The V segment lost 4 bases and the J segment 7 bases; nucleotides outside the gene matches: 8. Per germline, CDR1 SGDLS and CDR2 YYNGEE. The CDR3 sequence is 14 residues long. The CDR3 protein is CASSSRDSMNIQYF. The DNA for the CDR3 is TGTGCCAGCAGCTCCCGGGACAGTATGAACATTCAGTACTTC.

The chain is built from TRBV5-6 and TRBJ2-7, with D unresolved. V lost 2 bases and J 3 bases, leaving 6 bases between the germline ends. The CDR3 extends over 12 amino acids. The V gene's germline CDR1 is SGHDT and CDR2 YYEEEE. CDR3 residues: CASSLLNYEQYF. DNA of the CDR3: TGTGCCAGCAGCTTACTCAACTACGAGCAGTACTTC.

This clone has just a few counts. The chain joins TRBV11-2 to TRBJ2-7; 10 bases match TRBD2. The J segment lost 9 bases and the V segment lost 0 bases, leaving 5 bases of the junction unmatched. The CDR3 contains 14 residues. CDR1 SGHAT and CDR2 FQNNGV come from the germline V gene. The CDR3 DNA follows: TGTGCCAGCAGCTTAGATTCGCTAGCGGGAGTGCAGTACTTC. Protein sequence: CASSLDSLAGVQYF.

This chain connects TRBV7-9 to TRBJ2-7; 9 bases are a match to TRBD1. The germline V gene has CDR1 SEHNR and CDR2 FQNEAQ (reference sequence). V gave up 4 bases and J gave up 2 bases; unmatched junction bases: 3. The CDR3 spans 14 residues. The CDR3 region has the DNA TGTGCCAGCAGCTCGGGACAGGGCACCTACGAGCAGTACTTC. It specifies CASSSGQGTYEQYF.

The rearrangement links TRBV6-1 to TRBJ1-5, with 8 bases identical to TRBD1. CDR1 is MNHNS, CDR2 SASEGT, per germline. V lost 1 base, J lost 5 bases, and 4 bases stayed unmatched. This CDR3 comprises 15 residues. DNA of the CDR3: TGTGCCAGCAGTGAAGGCAGGGGGCTGTATCAGCCCCAGCATTTT. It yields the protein CASSEGRGLYQPQHF.

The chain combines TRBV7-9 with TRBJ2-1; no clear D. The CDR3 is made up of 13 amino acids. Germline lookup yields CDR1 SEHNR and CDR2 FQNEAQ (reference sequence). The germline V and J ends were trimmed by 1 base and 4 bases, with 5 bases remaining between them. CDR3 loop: CASSLGAYNEQFF. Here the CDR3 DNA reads TGTGCCAGCAGCTTAGGCGCGTACAATGAGCAGTTCTTC.

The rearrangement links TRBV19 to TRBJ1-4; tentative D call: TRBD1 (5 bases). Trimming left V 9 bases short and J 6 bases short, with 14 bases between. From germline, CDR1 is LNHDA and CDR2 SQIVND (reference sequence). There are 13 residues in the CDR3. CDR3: CASRGHLDEKLFF. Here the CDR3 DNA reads TGTGCCAGCCGAGGACACTTAGATGAAAAACTGTTTTTT.

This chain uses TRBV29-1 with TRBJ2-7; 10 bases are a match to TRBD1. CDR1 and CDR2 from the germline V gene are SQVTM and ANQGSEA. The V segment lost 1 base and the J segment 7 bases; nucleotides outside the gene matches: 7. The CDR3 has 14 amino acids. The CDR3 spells CSVEVDRGLGEQYF. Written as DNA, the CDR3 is TGCAGCGTTGAAGTTGACAGGGGGCTTGGTGAGCAGTACTTC.

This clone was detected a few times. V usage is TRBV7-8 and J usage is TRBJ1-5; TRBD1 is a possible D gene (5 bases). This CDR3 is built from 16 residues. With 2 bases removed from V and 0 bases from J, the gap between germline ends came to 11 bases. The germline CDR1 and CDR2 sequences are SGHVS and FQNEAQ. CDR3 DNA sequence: TGTGCCAGCAGCTTAAGGGGCGGTCATAGCAATCAGCCCCAGCATTTT. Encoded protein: CASSLRGGHSNQPQHF.

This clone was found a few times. The CDR3 protein is CASSDGGAGYEQYF. For the CDR3, the DNA is TGTGCCAGCAGTGACGGGGGGGCGGGCTACGAGCAGTACTTC. The chain employs TRBV6-4 and TRBJ2-7; TRBD2 is a possible D gene (7 bases). This CDR3 has 14 residues. Trimming removed 2 bases at V and 3 bases at J, with 11 bases between. Germline V gene sequence: CDR1 MRHNA, CDR2 SNTAGT.

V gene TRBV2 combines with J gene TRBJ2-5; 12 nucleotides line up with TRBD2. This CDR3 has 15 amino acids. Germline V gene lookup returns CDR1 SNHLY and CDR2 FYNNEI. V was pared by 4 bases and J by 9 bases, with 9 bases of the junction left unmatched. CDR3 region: CASSGGLAGAVAQYF. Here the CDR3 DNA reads TGTGCCAGCAGTGGGGGACTAGCGGGTGCAGTGGCCCAGTACTTC.

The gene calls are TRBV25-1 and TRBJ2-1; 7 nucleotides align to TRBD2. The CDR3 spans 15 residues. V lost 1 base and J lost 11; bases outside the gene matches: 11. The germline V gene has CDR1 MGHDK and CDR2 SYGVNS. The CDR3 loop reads CASSESRGLEAKQFF. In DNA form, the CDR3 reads TGTGCCAGCAGTGAATCCCGAGGACTAGAAGCGAAGCAGTTCTTC. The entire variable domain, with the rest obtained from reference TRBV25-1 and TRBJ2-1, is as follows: EADIYQTPRYLVIGTGKKITLECSQTMGHDKMYWYQQDPGMELHLIHYSYGVNSTEKGDLSSESTVSRIRTEHFPLTLESARPSHTSQYLCASSESRGLEAKQFFGPGTRLTVL.

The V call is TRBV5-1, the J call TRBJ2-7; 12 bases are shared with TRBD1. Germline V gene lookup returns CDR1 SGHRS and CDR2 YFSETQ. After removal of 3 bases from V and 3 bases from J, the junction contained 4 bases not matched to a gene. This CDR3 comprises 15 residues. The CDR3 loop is CASSSGQGAFYEQYF. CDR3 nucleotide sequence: TGCGCCAGCAGCTCGGGACAGGGGGCCTTCTACGAGCAGTACTTC.

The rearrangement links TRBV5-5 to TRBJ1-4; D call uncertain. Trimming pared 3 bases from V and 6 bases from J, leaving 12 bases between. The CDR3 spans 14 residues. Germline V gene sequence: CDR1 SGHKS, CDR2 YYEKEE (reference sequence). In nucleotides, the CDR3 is TGTGCCAGCAGCTCAAGGATGGGAGATGAAAAACTGTTTTTT. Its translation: CASSSRMGDEKLFF.

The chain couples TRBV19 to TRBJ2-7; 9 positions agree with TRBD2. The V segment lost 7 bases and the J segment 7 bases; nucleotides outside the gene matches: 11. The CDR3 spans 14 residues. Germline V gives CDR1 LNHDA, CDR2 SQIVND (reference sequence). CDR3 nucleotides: TGTGCCAGTAAGGCGGTAGCGGGAGAAGTAGAGCAGTACTTC. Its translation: CASKAVAGEVEQYF.

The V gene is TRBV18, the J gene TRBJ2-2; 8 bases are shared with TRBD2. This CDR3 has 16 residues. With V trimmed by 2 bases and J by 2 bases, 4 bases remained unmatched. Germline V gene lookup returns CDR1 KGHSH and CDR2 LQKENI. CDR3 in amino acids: CASSPETSANTGELFF. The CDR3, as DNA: TGTGCCAGCTCACCAGAGACTAGCGCAAACACCGGGGAGCTGTTTTTT. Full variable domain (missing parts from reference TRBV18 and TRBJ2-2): NAGVMQNPRHLVRRRGQEARLRCSPMKGHSHVYWYRQLPEEGLKFMVYLQKENIIDESGMPKERFSAEFPKEGPSILRIQQVVRGDSAAYFCASSPETSANTGELFFGEGSRLTVL.

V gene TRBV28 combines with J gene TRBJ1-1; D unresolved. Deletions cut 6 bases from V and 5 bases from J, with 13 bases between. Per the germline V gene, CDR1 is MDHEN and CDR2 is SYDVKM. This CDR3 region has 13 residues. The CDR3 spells CASRREGGTEAFF. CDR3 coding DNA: TGTGCCAGCAGGAGGGAGGGTGGGACTGAAGCTTTCTTT.

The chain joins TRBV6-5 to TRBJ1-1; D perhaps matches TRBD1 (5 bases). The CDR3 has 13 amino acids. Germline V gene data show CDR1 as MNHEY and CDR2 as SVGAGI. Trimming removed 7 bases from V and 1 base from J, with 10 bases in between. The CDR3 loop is CASTNDRNTEAFF. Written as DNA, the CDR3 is TGTGCCAGCACCAACGACAGGAACACTGAAGCTTTCTTT.

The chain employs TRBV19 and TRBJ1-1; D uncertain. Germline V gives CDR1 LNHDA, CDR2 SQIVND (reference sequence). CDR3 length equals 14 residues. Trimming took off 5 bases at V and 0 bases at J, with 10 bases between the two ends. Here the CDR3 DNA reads TGTGCCAGTAGTTATGGTACTTTGAACACTGAAGCTTTCTTT. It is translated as CASSYGTLNTEAFF.

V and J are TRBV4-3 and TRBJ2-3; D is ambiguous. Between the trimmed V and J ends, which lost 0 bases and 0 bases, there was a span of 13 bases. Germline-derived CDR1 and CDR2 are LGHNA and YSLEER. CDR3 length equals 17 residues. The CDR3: CASSQEVFRKSTDTQYF. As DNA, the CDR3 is TGCGCCAGCAGCCAAGAAGTATTTCGGAAGAGCACAGATACGCAGTATTTT.

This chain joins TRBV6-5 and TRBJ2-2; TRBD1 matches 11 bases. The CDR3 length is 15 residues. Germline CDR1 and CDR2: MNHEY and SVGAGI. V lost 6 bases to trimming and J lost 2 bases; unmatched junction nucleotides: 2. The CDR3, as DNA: TGTGCCAGCAGACGGACAGGGGGCAACACCGGGGAGCTGTTTTTT. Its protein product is CASRRTGGNTGELFF.

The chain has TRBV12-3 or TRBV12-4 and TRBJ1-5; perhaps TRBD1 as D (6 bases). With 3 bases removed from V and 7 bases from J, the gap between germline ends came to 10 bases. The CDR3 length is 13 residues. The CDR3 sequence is CASSFNGGQPQHF. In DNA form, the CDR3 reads TGTGCCAGCAGTTTTAACGGGGGCCAGCCCCAGCATTTT.

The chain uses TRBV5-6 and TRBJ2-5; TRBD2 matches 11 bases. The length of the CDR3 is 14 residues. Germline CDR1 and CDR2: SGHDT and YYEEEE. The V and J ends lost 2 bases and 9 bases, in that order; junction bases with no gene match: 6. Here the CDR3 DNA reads TGTGCCAGCAGCTTAGGGACTAGCGGCTTGGCCCAGTACTTC. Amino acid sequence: CASSLGTSGLAQYF. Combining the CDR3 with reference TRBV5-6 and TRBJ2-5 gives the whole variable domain DAGVTQSPTHLIKTRGQQVTLRCSPKSGHDTVSWYQQALGQGPQFIFQYYEEEERQRGNFPDRFSGHQFPNYSSELNVNALLLGDSALYLCASSLGTSGLAQYFGPGTRLLVL.

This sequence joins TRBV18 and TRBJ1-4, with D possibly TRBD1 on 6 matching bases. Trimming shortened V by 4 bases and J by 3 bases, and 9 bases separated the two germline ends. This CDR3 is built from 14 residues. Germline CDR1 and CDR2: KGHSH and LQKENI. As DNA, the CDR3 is TGTGCCAGCTCACGGACAGCGGCTAATGAAAAACTGTTTTTT. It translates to CASSRTAANEKLFF.